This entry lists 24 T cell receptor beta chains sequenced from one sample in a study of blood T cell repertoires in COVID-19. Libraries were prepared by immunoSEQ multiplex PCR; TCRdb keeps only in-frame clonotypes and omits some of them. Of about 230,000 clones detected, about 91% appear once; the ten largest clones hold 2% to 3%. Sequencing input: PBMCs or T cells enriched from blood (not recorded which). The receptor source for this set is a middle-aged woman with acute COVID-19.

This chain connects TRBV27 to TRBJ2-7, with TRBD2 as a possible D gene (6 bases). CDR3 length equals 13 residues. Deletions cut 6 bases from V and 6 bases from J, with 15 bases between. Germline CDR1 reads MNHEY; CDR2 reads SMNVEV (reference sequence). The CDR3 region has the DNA TGTGCCAGCAGCTTCTCGAGGCGGGGCGAGCAGTACTTC. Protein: CASSFSRRGEQYF.

The CDR3 region is CASSAYRSSGNTIYF. The DNA for the CDR3 is TGTGCCAGCAGCGCCTACAGGTCCTCTGGAAACACCATATATTTT. V usage is TRBV9 and J usage is TRBJ1-3, with D perhaps matching TRBD1 (5 bases). This CDR3 region has 15 residues. Trimming cost V 3 bases and J 0 bases, with 10 bases left between them. Germline CDR1 is SGDLS and CDR2 is YYNGEE.

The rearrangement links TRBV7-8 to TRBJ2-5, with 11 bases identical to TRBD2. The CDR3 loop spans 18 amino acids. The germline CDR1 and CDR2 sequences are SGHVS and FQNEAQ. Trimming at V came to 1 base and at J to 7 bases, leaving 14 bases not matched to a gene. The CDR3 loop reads CASSLGVAGGTVQGTQYF. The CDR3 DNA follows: TGTGCCAGCAGCTTAGGAGTAGCGGGGGGGACTGTACAGGGGACCCAGTACTTC.

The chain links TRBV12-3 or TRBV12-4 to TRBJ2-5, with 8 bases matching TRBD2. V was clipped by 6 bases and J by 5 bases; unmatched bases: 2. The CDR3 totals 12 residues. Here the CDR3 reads CASRSGGETQYF. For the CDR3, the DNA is TGTGCCAGCAGGTCGGGGGGGGAGACCCAGTACTTC.

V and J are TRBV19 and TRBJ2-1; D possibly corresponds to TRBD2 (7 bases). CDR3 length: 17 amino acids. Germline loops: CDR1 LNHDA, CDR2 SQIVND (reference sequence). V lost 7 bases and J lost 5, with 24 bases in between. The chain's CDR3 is CASTSSPGQGRDNEQFF. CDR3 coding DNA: TGTGCCAGTACCTCATCCCCAGGGCAGGGGAGGGACAATGAGCAGTTCTTC.

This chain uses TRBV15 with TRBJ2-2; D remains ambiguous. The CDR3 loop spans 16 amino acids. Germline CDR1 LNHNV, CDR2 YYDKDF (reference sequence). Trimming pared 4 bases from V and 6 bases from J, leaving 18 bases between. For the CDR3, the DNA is TGTGCCACCAGCACCGCCCGAGAGTACGTCCCCGGGGAGCTGTTTTTT. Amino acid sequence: CATSTAREYVPGELFF.

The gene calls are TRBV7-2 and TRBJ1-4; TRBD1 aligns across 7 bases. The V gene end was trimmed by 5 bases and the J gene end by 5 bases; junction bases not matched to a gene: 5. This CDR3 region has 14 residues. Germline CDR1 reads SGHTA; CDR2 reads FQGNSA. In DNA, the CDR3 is TGTGCCAGCAGCAAAGGGACAGAGAATGAAAAACTGTTTTTT. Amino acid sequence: CASSKGTENEKLFF.

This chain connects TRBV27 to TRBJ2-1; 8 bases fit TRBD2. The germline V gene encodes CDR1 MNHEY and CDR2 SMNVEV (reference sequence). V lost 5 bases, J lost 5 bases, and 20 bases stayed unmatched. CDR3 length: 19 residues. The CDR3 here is CASSPKPLPGLAENNEQFF. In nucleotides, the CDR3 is TGTGCCAGCAGTCCCAAACCTCTTCCTGGACTAGCCGAGAACAATGAGCAGTTCTTC.

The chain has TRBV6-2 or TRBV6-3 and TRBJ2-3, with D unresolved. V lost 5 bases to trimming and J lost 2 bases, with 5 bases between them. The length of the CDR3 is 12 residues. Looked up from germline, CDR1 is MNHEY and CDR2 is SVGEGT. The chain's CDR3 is CASSRSTDTQYF. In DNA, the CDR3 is TGTGCCAGCAGTCGGTCCACAGATACGCAGTATTTT.

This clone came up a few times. CDR3 loop: CASTLHGGADRAEFF. CDR3 DNA: TGTGCCAGCACCCTGCATGGGGGGGCGGATCGCGCGGAGTTCTTC. The chain combines TRBV5-5 with TRBJ2-1, with D tentatively TRBD2 (7 bases). The germline V gene has CDR1 SGHKS and CDR2 YYEKEE (reference sequence). With 6 bases removed from V and 14 bases from J, the gap between germline ends came to 27 bases. CDR3 length: 15 residues.

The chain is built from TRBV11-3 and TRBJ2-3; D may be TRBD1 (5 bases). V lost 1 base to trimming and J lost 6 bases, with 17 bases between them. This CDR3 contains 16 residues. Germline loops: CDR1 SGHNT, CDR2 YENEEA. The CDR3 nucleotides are TGTGCCAGCAGCTTAGGCGCCAGGGCGGTGGCGGATACGCAGTATTTT. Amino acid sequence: CASSLGARAVADTQYF. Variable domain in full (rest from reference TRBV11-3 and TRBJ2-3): EAGVVQSPRYKIIEKKQPVAFWCNPISGHNTLYWYLQNLGQGPELLIRYENEEAVDDSQLPKDRFSAERLKGVDSTLKIQPAELGDSAVYLCASSLGARAVADTQYFGPGTRLTVL.

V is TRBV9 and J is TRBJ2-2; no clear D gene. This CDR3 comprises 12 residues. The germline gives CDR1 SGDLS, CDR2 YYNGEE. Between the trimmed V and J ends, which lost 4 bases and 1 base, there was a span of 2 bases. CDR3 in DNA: TGTGCCAGCAGCCGGAACACCGGGGAGCTGTTTTTT. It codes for CASSRNTGELFF. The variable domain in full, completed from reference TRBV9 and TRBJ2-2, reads DSGVTQTPKHLITATGQRVTLRCSPRSGDLSVYWYQQSLDQGLQFLIQYYNGEERAKGNILERFSAQQFPDLHSELNLSSLELGDSALYFCASSRNTGELFFGEGSRLTVL.

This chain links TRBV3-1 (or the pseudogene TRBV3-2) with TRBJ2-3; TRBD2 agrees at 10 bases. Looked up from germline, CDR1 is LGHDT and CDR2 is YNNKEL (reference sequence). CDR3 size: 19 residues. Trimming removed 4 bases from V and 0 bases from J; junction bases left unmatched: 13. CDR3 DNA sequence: TGTGCCAGCAGCCCATCGTCGAGGAGCGGGGGGGCGAGCACAGATACGCAGTATTTT. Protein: CASSPSSRSGGASTDTQYF.

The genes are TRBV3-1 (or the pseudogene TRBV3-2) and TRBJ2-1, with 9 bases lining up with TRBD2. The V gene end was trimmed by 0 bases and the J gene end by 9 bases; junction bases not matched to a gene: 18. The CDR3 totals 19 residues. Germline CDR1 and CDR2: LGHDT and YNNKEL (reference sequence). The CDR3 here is CASSQERAGGIGTLGEQFF. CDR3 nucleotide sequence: TGTGCCAGCAGCCAAGAACGGGCGGGGGGGATCGGAACCTTGGGTGAGCAGTTCTTC.

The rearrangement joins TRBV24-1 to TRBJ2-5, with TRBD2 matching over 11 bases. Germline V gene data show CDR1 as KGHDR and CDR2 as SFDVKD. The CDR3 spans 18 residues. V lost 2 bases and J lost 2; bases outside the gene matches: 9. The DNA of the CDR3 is TGTGCCACCAGTGATTCGTCTCTTAGCGGGGGGGCTCAAGAGACCCAGTACTTC. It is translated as CATSDSSLSGGAQETQYF.

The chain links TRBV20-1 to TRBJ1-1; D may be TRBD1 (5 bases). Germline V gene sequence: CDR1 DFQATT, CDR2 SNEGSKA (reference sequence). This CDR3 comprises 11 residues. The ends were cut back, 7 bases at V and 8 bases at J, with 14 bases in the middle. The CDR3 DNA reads TGCAGTGTATCGACAGAAAACGAAGCTTTCTTT. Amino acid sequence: CSVSTENEAFF.

CDR3 nucleotide sequence: TGTGCCAGCAGTTACTCGAGCAAGGGGGCCAACACTGAAGCTTTCTTT. Protein product: CASSYSSKGANTEAFF. V usage is TRBV6-2 or TRBV6-3 and J usage is TRBJ1-1; TRBD1 matches 7 bases. Per germline, CDR1 MNHEY and CDR2 SVGEGT. The V and J ends lost 0 bases and 2 bases, in that order; junction bases with no gene match: 6. This CDR3 spans 16 amino acids.

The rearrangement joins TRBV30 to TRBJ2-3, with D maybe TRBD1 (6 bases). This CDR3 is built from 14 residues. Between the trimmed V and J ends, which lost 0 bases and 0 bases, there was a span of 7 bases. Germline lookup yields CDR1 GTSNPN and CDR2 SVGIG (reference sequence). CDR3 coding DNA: TGTGCCTGGAGTGTACAGGGAAGCACAGATACGCAGTATTTT. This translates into CAWSVQGSTDTQYF.

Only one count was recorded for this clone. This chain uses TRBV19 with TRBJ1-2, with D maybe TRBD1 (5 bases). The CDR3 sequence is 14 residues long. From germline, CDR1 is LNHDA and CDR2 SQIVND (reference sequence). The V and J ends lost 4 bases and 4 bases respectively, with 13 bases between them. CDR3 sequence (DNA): TGTGCCAGTAGTACCACGGGACTGGTCTATGGCTACACCTTC. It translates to CASSTTGLVYGYTF.

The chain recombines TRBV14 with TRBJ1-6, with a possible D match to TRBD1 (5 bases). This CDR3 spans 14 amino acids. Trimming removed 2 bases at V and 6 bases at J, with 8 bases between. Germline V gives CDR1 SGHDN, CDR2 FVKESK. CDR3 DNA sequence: TGTGCCAGCAGCCAATTGGGGGGTAATTCACCCCTCCACTTT. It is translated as CASSQLGGNSPLHF. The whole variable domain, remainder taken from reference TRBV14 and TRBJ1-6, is EAGVTQFPSHSVIEKGQTVTLRCDPISGHDNLYWYRRVMGKEIKFLLHFVKESKQDESGMPNNRFLAERTGGTYSTLKVQPAELEDSGVYFCASSQLGGNSPLHFGNGTRLTVT.

CDR3 coding DNA: TGTGCCAGCAGTACCGGGACGGGAGGTAGAAACACCATATATTTT. Protein product: CASSTGTGGRNTIYF. The chain carries TRBV7-9 and TRBJ1-3; TRBD1 might be the D (5 bases). V lost 6 bases and J 5 bases, leaving 17 bases between the germline ends. The CDR3 covers 15 residues. The V gene's germline CDR1 is SEHNR and CDR2 FQNEAQ (reference sequence).

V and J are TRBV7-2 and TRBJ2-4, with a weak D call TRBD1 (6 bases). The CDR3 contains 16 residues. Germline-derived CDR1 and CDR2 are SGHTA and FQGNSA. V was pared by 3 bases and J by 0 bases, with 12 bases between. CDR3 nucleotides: TGTGCCAGCAGCTTTTCATTACAGGGAGCCAAAAACATTCAGTACTTC. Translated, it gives CASSFSLQGAKNIQYF.

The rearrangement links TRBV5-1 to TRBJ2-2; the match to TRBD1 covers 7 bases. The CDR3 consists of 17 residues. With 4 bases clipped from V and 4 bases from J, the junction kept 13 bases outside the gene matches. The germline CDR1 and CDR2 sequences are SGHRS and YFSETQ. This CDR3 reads CASSPVGDRVITGELFF. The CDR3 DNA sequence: TGCGCCAGCAGCCCCGTAGGTGACAGGGTTATCACCGGGGAGCTGTTTTTT.

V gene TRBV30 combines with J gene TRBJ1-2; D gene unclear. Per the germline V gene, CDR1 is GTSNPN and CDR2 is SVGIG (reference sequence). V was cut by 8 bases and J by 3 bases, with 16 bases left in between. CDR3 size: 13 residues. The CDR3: CAHQRRSDYGYTF. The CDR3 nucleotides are TGTGCCCACCAGCGGAGAAGCGACTATGGCTACACCTTC.